These 9 T cell receptor beta chains were all obtained from the same sample, sequenced in a study of cytomegalovirus exposure and HLA in healthy donors. The PCR used 60 Vbeta and 13 Jbeta primers. Generated by immunoSEQ multiplex PCR, the TCRdb table keeps only in-frame clones and is missing some. This table holds some 120,000 clones, under 85% found once. The source material was PBMCs. These receptors originate from a human donor in good health.

V usage is TRBV5-1 and J usage is TRBJ2-3; possibly TRBD1 for D (6 bases). This CDR3 is built from 14 residues. The V end lost 4 bases, the J end lost 4 bases, and 13 bases lay between the germline ends. Looked up from germline, CDR1 is SGHRS and CDR2 is YFSETQ. The CDR3 protein is CASSLGPGADTQYF. As DNA, the CDR3 is TGCGCCAGCAGCCTCGGTCCAGGGGCAGATACGCAGTATTTT.

V usage is TRBV18 and J usage is TRBJ2-5, with D hard to call. Germline-derived CDR1 and CDR2 are KGHSH and LQKENI. Trimming cost V 3 bases and J 2 bases, with 13 bases left between them. CDR3 size: 15 residues. The CDR3 region is CASSPQAVPQETQYF. CDR3 in DNA: TGTGCCAGCTCACCCCAGGCCGTACCTCAAGAGACCCAGTACTTC.

This clone was seen just once. The CDR3 nucleotides read TGCAGCGCCGGGGGCCAGGGGGCCTACGAGCAGTACTTC. Its protein product is CSAGGQGAYEQYF. V is TRBV29-1 and J is TRBJ2-5, with D perhaps TRBD1 (7 bases). The DNA end favors TRBJ2-7, so the J call may be wrong. Germline CDR1 SQVTM, CDR2 ANQGSEA. This CDR3 comprises 13 residues.

By sample share, this clone is medium-sized. This sequence joins TRBV6-1 and TRBJ1-1; D remains ambiguous. The length of the CDR3 is 12 residues. With 5 bases removed from V and 1 base from J, the gap between germline ends came to 5 bases. Germline assignment: CDR1 MNHNS and CDR2 SASEGT. The CDR3 nucleotides are TGTGCCAGCAGTTCAGGGAACACTGAAGCTTTCTTT. It is translated as CASSSGNTEAFF.

The chain uses TRBV7-8 and TRBJ1-5; the D gene is possibly TRBD1 (5 bases). Per germline, CDR1 SGHVS and CDR2 FQNEAQ. The CDR3 is 14 residues long. Trimming removed 7 bases at V and 7 bases at J, with 17 bases between. The CDR3 spells CASTMGQGGQPQHF. The CDR3 nucleotides read TGTGCCAGCACCATGGGGCAGGGAGGGCAGCCCCAGCATTTT.

This clone has more than one count but fewer than ten. A much more abundant neighbour one base away suggests this may be a read error. Other DNA sequences in the sample encode the same CDR3. The gene calls are TRBV4-1 and TRBJ2-7; no clear D gene. V lost 1 base and J lost 2, with 15 bases in between. CDR1 MGHRA and CDR2 YSYEKL come from the germline V gene. The CDR3 loop spans 16 amino acids. CDR3 protein: CASSQVTSDSTYEQYF. CDR3 nucleotide sequence: TGCGCCAGCAGCCAAGTTACCAGTGACTCCACCTACGAGCAGTACTTC.

This clone was seen a handful of times. V and J are TRBV27 and TRBJ1-2; a possible D gene is TRBD1 (6 bases). The CDR3 is made up of 13 amino acids. CDR1 is MNHEY, CDR2 SMNVEV, per germline (reference sequence). The V and J ends lost 4 bases and 4 bases respectively, with 10 bases between them. CDR3 bases: TGTGCCAGCAGTTCGACAGGCATCTATGGCTACACCTTC. It specifies CASSSTGIYGYTF.

The chain is built from TRBV19 and TRBJ1-1; 11 bases are a match to TRBD1. Looked up from germline, CDR1 is LNHDA and CDR2 is SQIVND (reference sequence). Trimming at V came to 6 bases and at J to 0 bases, leaving 3 bases not matched to a gene. CDR3 length: 15 amino acids. The CDR3 DNA reads TGTGCCAGTAGGGGGGGACAGGGGGTGAACACTGAAGCTTTCTTT. Translation: CASRGGQGVNTEAFF. The variable domain in full, with the rest retrieved from reference TRBV19 and TRBJ1-1, is DGGITQSPKYLFRKEGQNVTLSCEQNLNHDAMYWYRQDPGQGLRLIYYSQIVNDFQKGDIAEGYSVSREKKESFPLTVTSAQKNPTAFYLCASRGGQGVNTEAFFGQGTRLTVV.

The V call is TRBV6-1, the J call TRBJ2-4, with D possibly TRBD2 on 5 matching bases. CDR1 and CDR2 from the germline V gene are MNHNS and SASEGT. The CDR3 is made up of 15 amino acids. V gave up 9 bases and J gave up 0 bases, with 15 bases separating them. In DNA form, the CDR3 reads TGTGCCAGTGAGACTATTGGATTAGCCAAAAACATTCAGTACTTC. Protein sequence: CASETIGLAKNIQYF.